This TCR beta chain was sequenced during a study of PD-1 blockade in classical Hodgkin lymphoma. Each patient relapsed following autologous stem cell transplantation, and prior brentuximab vedotin exposure differed. Measured with immunoSEQ multiplex PCR; TCRdb has only the in-frame clones, and not every one. The repertoire consists of 130,000 to 150,000 clones, with around four fifths occurring once and the leading ten covering roughly a tenth. The TCR originated in a human donor with classical Hodgkin lymphoma. The source was peripheral blood mononuclear cells (PBMCs), collected before the second cycle of nivolumab.

CDR3 residues: CASSWTGRGGVHNEQFF. The CDR3 DNA follows: TGCGCCAGCAGCTGGACAGGGAGGGGAGGAGTACACAATGAGCAGTTCTTC. This sequence joins TRBV5-1 and TRBJ2-1, with a tentative D call TRBD1 (8 bases). Trimming took off 3 bases at V and 5 bases at J, with 21 bases between the two ends. CDR1 is SGHRS and CDR2 is YFSETQ in the germline V gene. This CDR3 region has 17 residues.